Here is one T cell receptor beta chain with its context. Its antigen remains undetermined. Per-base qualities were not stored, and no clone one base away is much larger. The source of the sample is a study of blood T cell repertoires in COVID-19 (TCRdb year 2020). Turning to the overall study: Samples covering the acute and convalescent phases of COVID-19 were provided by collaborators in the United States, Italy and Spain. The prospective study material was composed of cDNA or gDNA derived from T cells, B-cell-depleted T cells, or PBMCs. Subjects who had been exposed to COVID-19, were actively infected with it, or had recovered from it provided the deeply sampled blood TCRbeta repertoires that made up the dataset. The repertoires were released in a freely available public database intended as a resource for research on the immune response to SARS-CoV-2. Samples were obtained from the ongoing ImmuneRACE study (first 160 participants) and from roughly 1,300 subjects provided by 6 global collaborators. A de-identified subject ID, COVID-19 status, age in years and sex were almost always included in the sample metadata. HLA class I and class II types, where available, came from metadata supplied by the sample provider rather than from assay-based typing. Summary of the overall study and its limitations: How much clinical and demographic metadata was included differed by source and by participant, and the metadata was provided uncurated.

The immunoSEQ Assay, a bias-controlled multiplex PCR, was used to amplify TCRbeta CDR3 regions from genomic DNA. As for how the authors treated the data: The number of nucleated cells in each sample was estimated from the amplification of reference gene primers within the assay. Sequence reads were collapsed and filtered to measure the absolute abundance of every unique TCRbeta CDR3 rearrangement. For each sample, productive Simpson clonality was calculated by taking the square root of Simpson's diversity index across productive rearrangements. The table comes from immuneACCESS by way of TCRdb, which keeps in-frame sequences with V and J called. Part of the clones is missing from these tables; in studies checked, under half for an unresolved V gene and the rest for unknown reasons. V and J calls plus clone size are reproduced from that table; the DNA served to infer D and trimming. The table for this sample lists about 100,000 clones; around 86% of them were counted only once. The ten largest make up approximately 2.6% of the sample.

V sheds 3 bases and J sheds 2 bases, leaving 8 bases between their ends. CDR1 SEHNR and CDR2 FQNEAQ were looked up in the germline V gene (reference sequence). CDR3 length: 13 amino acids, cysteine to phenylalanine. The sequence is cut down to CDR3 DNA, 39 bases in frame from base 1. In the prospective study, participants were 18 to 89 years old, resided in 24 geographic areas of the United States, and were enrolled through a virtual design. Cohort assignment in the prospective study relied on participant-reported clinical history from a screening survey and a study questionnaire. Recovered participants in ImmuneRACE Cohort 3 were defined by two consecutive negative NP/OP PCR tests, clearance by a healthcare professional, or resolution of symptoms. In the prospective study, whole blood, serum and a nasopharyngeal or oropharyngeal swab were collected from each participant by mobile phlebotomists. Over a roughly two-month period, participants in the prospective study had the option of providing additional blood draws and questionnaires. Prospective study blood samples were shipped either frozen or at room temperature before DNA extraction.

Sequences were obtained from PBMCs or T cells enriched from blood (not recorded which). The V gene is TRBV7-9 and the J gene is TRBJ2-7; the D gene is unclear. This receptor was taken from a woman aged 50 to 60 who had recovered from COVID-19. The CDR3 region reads CASSFNSPYEQYF. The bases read TGTGCCAGCAGCTTCAACAGCCCCTACGAGCAGTACTTC.